Presented here are 22 T cell receptor beta chains from one specimen sequenced in a study of blood T cells in healthy people across ages. Then a second PCR, running roughly 7 to 11 cycles, was carried out with a sample-barcoded 5' primer and a J-beta primer mix. A single record per CDR3 protein comes from TCRdb applying MiXCR to the 5' RACE reads. The table lists 750,000 to 850,000 distinct CDR3 sequences, just under 25% of them singletons, with 3.7% in the top ten. This sample also belongs to another study, concerning T cells of mothers and their children.

The sample consisted of blood. These receptors were collected from a boy younger than 18 in good health.

The chain is built from TRBV7-3 and TRBJ2-1; D is perhaps TRBD1 (7 bases). This CDR3 contains 15 residues. Deletions cut 4 bases from V and 6 bases from J, with 16 bases between. In germline, CDR1 is SGHTA, CDR2 FQGTGA. This chain's CDR3 is CASSSRRGPINEQFF. The DNA for the CDR3 is TGTGCCAGCAGCTCCCGGAGGGGGCCTATCAATGAGCAGTTCTTC.

The table lists this clonotype with a few counts. This chain uses TRBV6-1 with TRBJ2-7; D is ambiguous. The CDR3 is 15 amino acids. The germline gives CDR1 MNHNS, CDR2 SASEGT. V was trimmed by 2 bases and J by 0 bases, leaving 11 bases between them. CDR3 sequence reads: CASSEWTRGSYEQYF. For the CDR3, the DNA is TGTGCCAGCAGTGAATGGACCCGAGGCTCCTACGAGCAGTACTTC.

The rearrangement links TRBV7-8 to TRBJ2-5; 11 bases match TRBD2. Germline CDR1 SGHVS, CDR2 FQNEAQ. Trimming at V came to 8 bases and at J to 2 bases, leaving 7 bases not matched to a gene. The CDR3 length is 15 residues. The CDR3 loop is CASYYTSGSQETQYF. In DNA form, the CDR3 reads TGTGCCAGCTATTATACTAGCGGGAGTCAAGAGACCCAGTACTTC.

This clonotype was detected a few times. The J gene is TRBJ2-7, the V gene TRBV29-1, with 9 bases lining up with TRBD1. In germline, CDR1 is SQVTM, CDR2 ANQGSEA. The CDR3 contains 15 residues. V was pared by 4 bases and J by 5 bases, with 12 bases of the junction left unmatched. CDR3 in DNA: TGCAGCGTTGGGGTAACAGGGGGCGTCCGCAACGAGCAGTACTTC. Protein product: CSVGVTGGVRNEQYF.

The chain is built from TRBV7-2 and TRBJ2-5; 8 nucleotides line up with TRBD2. This CDR3 is 14 amino acids long. From germline, CDR1 is SGHTA and CDR2 FQGNSA. J was trimmed by 4 bases and V by 2 bases; bases with no gene match: 3. DNA for the CDR3: TGTGCCAGCAGCTTACCTAGCGGGCTAGAGACCCAGTACTTC. It codes for CASSLPSGLETQYF.

The chain links TRBV14 to TRBJ2-1; either TRBD1 or TRBD2 may fit D (6 bases each). Germline lookup yields CDR1 SGHDN and CDR2 FVKESK. Trimming removed 11 bases at V and 3 bases at J, with 20 bases between. The CDR3 sequence is 15 residues long. The CDR3 DNA reads as TGTGCCTGTACAAAGGGGGGAGTTAGCTACAATGAGCAGTTCTTC. Its protein product is CACTKGGVSYNEQFF.

This clonotype was seen once. V is TRBV27 and J is TRBJ2-7, with TRBD1 matching 7 bases. The closer fit of TRBJ2-1 to the DNA end suggests the J call may be wrong. The germline gives CDR1 MNHEY, CDR2 SMNVEV (reference sequence). The CDR3 has 13 residues. CDR3 DNA: TGTGCCAGCATCCGGACAGGTAACAATGAGCAGTTCTTC. Translated, it gives CASIRTGNNEQFF.

The chain carries TRBV29-1 and TRBJ1-2; D remains unclear. The germline V gene has CDR1 SQVTM and CDR2 ANQGSEA. This CDR3 is built from 12 residues. V lost 6 bases to trimming and J lost 2 bases, with 10 bases between them. CDR3 in amino acids: CSVSGVNYGYTF. The CDR3 DNA is TGCAGCGTCTCCGGTGTGAACTATGGCTACACCTTC.

This chain uses TRBV4-3 with TRBJ2-5, with 10 bases aligning to TRBD1. The end of the DNA fits TRBJ2-7 better, so the J call may be wrong. The CDR3 runs 16 residues. From germline, CDR1 is LGHNA and CDR2 YSLEER. Written as DNA, the CDR3 is TGCGCCAGCAGCCAGGCCGGGACAGGGGAGGTCGACGAGCAGTACTTC. It is translated as CASSQAGTGEVDEQYF.

This clonotype was seen more than once but under ten times. J is TRBJ1-5 and V is TRBV12-3 or TRBV12-4; no firm D call. With 4 bases removed from V and 2 bases from J, the gap between germline ends came to 6 bases. This CDR3 has 13 amino acids. CDR3: CASSSQCNQPQHF. Here the CDR3 DNA reads TGTGCCAGCAGTTCCCAGTGCAATCAGCCCCAGCATTTT.

This sequence joins TRBV9 and TRBJ1-2; D remains unclear. With 4 bases removed from V and 3 bases from J, the gap between germline ends came to 16 bases. CDR1 SGDLS and CDR2 YYNGEE come from the germline V gene. The CDR3 spans 15 residues. The CDR3 loop is CASSMTLGDYYGYTF. The CDR3 bases are TGTGCCAGCAGCATGACCCTGGGCGATTACTATGGCTACACCTTC.

This clonotype occurred a few times. The chain carries TRBV12-3 or TRBV12-4 and TRBJ2-1, with D unclear. This CDR3 comprises 11 residues. Trimming left V 1 base short and J 8 bases short, with 3 bases between. The CDR3 DNA reads TGTGCCAGCAGTTTAGAATATGAGCAGTTCTTC. Translation: CASSLEYEQFF.

V is TRBV20-1 and J is TRBJ2-3; D perhaps matches TRBD1 (6 bases). This CDR3 spans 14 amino acids. CDR1 and CDR2 from the germline V gene are DFQATT and SNEGSKA (reference sequence). V gave up 6 bases and J gave up 6 bases, with 19 bases separating them. The CDR3 region is CSARPGVWVDTQYF. The CDR3 DNA sequence: TGCAGTGCGAGACCAGGGGTTTGGGTGGATACGCAGTATTTT.

DNA of the CDR3: TGTGCCAGCAGCTTAGGGTCTGGTAGCGGCCCGGGATATTTT. Translation: CASSLGSGSGPGYF. The gene calls are TRBV7-3 and TRBJ2-3; perhaps TRBD2 as D (6 bases). The germline V gene encodes CDR1 SGHTA and CDR2 FQGTGA. Trimming took 2 bases from V and 15 from J, leaving 21 bases between them. The CDR3 covers 14 residues.

This clonotype was counted a single time. This chain connects TRBV7-6 to TRBJ2-7; D gene uncertain. Germline V CDR1 and CDR2: SGHVS, FNYEAQ. The ends were cut back, 2 bases at V and 2 bases at J, with 7 bases in the middle. The CDR3 runs to 13 residues. CDR3 in amino acids: CASSLRAPYEQYF. The CDR3 DNA sequence: TGTGCCAGCAGCTTAAGGGCACCCTACGAGCAGTACTTC.

This clonotype came up a few times. The rearrangement uses TRBV7-2 and TRBJ2-4; maybe TRBD1 (6 bases). Deletions cut 6 bases from V and 2 bases from J, with 17 bases between. CDR1 and CDR2 (germline): SGHTA, FQGNSA. The CDR3 has 16 residues. CDR3: CASSFLYRESKNIQYF. CDR3 nucleotides: TGTGCCAGCAGTTTTCTCTACAGGGAATCCAAAAACATTCAGTACTTC.

The J gene is TRBJ2-5, the V gene TRBV9; tentatively, D is TRBD1 or TRBD2 (5 bases each). CDR1 is SGDLS and CDR2 is YYNGEE in the germline V gene. Trimming pared 3 bases from V and 3 bases from J, leaving 12 bases between. CDR3 length equals 14 residues. In nucleotides, the CDR3 is TGTGCCAGCAGCGGGACCGGGACGGAAGAGACCCAGTACTTC. The encoded protein is CASSGTGTEETQYF.

This sequence joins TRBV7-9 and TRBJ1-1; a weak D match, TRBD1 (5 bases). Deletions cut 1 base from V and 6 bases from J, with 9 bases between. The CDR3 runs to 13 residues. Germline V gives CDR1 SEHNR, CDR2 FQNEAQ (reference sequence). CDR3 in amino acids: CASSLEEGPEAFF. The CDR3 bases are TGTGCCAGCAGCTTAGAGGAGGGACCTGAAGCTTTCTTT.

In its sample, this clonotype was seen a few times. The gene calls are TRBV6-2 or TRBV6-3 and TRBJ2-5, with TRBD2 identical over 14 bases. CDR1 and CDR2 from the germline V gene are MNHEY and SVGEGT. V gave up 1 base and J gave up 5 bases; unmatched junction bases: 9. The CDR3 extends over 18 amino acids. CDR3 bases: TGTGCCAGCAGTTACTTCGGACTAGCGGGAGGTCGGGGGGAGACCCAGTACTTC. It yields the protein CASSYFGLAGGRGETQYF.

This clonotype turned up a few times. The chain has TRBV19 and TRBJ1-5; no reliable D call. Germline V gene sequence: CDR1 LNHDA, CDR2 SQIVND (reference sequence). V lost 2 bases, J lost 2 bases, and 10 bases lay in between. The CDR3 totals 15 residues. The CDR3 coding sequence is TGTGCCAGTAGTATATCGGGTGTGGGCAATCAGCCCCAGCATTTT. It codes for CASSISGVGNQPQHF. Variable domain in full (rest from reference TRBV19 and TRBJ1-5): DGGITQSPKYLFRKEGQNVTLSCEQNLNHDAMYWYRQDPGQGLRLIYYSQIVNDFQKGDIAEGYSVSREKKESFPLTVTSAQKNPTAFYLCASSISGVGNQPQHFGDGTRLSIL.

This chain uses TRBV20-1 with TRBJ1-1, with a weak D call TRBD1 (5 bases). V gave up 0 bases and J gave up 1 base, with 18 bases separating them. Germline V CDR1 and CDR2: DFQATT, SNEGSKA (reference sequence). This CDR3 spans 17 amino acids. CDR3 region: CSARDRAGDSQNTEAFF. The DNA of the CDR3 is TGCAGTGCTAGAGATAGGGCAGGCGACAGCCAGAACACTGAAGCTTTCTTT.

The J gene is TRBJ1-1, the V gene TRBV4-3; TRBD1 is a possible D gene (5 bases). The ends were cut back, 3 bases at V and 0 bases at J, with 8 bases in the middle. The germline V gene has CDR1 LGHNA and CDR2 YSLEER. The CDR3 sequence is 14 residues long. This CDR3 reads CASSHGAVNTEAFF. The CDR3 DNA is TGCGCCAGCAGCCACGGGGCGGTGAACACTGAAGCTTTCTTT.